Following are 29 T cell receptor beta chains from one sample sequenced in a study of identical twins. TCRdb reprocessed the 5' RACE reads via MiXCR and lists one record per CDR3 protein. In the table there are a few hundred thousand distinct CDR3 sequences, about 12% of which are singletons. These data also formed part of another study, on yellow fever vaccine responses in identical twins.

Input material: memory (CD45RO+) T cells sorted from blood. These receptors came from a woman between 18 and 29 years old in good health.

J is TRBJ1-2 and V is TRBV6-1, with D perhaps matching TRBD1 (5 bases). CDR1 is MNHNS, CDR2 SASEGT, per germline. V was cut by 6 bases and J by 0 bases, with 11 bases left in between. CDR3 length: 14 residues. CDR3 region: CASRTRATNYGYTF. Written as DNA, the CDR3 is TGTGCCAGCAGGACCAGGGCCACTAACTATGGCTACACCTTC.

The chain joins TRBV6-4 to TRBJ2-2, with D possibly being TRBD2 (5 bases). V was trimmed by 2 bases and J by 2 bases, leaving 9 bases between them. The length of the CDR3 is 15 residues. CDR1 and CDR2 from the germline V gene are MRHNA and SNTAGT. The CDR3 is CASSDEGSNTGELFF. In DNA form, the CDR3 reads TGTGCCAGCAGTGACGAAGGGAGTAACACCGGGGAGCTGTTTTTT.

A few counts support this clonotype. The gene calls are TRBV20-1 and TRBJ2-7, with TRBD1 matching over 9 bases. In germline, CDR1 is DFQATT, CDR2 SNEGSKA (reference sequence). J lost 7 bases, V lost 0 bases, and 10 bases had no gene match. CDR3 length: 15 residues. The CDR3 DNA sequence: TGCAGTGCTAGAGATCAGGGACAGGGCTTGGAAGAGCAGTACTTC. The encoded protein is CSARDQGQGLEEQYF.

This clonotype was seen many times. The V call is TRBV12-3 or TRBV12-4, the J call TRBJ2-7; perhaps D is TRBD1 or TRBD2 (6 bases each). V dropped 6 bases and J dropped 7 bases, with 25 bases sitting between them. This CDR3 spans 16 amino acids. The CDR3 reads CASSPNLGTGAVEQYF. The DNA of the CDR3 is TGTGCCAGCAGCCCGAACTTGGGGACGGGGGCTGTAGAGCAGTACTTC.

This clonotype was recorded a few times. The chain has TRBV20-1 and TRBJ2-3, with 15 bases aligning to TRBD2. Losses at the gene ends were 3 bases for V and 2 bases for J; bases not matched to a gene: 6. In germline, CDR1 is DFQATT, CDR2 SNEGSKA (reference sequence). The CDR3 covers 17 residues. CDR3 sequence: CSASGLAGGTYTDTQYF. Written as DNA, the CDR3 is TGCAGTGCTAGTGGACTAGCGGGGGGGACATACACAGATACGCAGTATTTT.

The V gene is TRBV14, the J gene TRBJ1-1, with D maybe TRBD1 (5 bases). Germline V gene sequence: CDR1 SGHDN, CDR2 FVKESK. V was trimmed by 1 base and J by 8 bases, leaving 11 bases between them. The CDR3 spans 13 residues. The CDR3 protein is CASSQVRGTEAFF. The CDR3 region has the DNA TGTGCCAGCAGCCAAGTTCGGGGGACGGAAGCTTTCTTT.

The chain carries TRBV29-1 and TRBJ2-7; 8 bases match TRBD1. Unmatched junction bases numbered 2, after V lost 4 bases and J lost 3 bases. The germline V gene has CDR1 SQVTM and CDR2 ANQGSEA. This CDR3 region has 12 residues. CDR3: CSVGGQGYEQYF. The CDR3 nucleotides read TGCAGCGTTGGCGGACAGGGCTACGAGCAGTACTTC.

The chain is built from TRBV6-2 or TRBV6-3 and TRBJ2-7; 7 nucleotides align to TRBD2. CDR1 MNHEY and CDR2 SVGEGT come from the germline V gene. The ends lost 5 bases at V and 0 bases at J; junction bases unmatched: 7. This CDR3 region has 15 residues. CDR3 sequence (DNA): TGTGCCAGCAGTAAGTTAACTAGCGTCTCCTACGAGCAGTACTTC. It encodes CASSKLTSVSYEQYF.

This clonotype was counted many times. This sequence joins TRBV12-3 or TRBV12-4 and TRBJ2-7; 7 positions agree with TRBD1. After removal of 7 bases from V and 3 bases from J, the junction contained 9 bases not matched to a gene. The CDR3 is 14 amino acids. The DNA for the CDR3 is TGTGCCAGCACTCCACAGGGGCTTCTCTACGAGCAGTACTTC. Encoded protein: CASTPQGLLYEQYF.

This clonotype was observed a handful of times. V and J are TRBV4-3 and TRBJ2-1; D not resolved. Looked up from germline, CDR1 is LGHNA and CDR2 is YSLEER. This CDR3 spans 13 amino acids. The ends were cut back, 0 bases at V and 9 bases at J, with 9 bases in the middle. CDR3 amino acids: CASSQDVKTEQFF. Written as DNA, the CDR3 is TGCGCCAGCAGCCAAGACGTGAAAACTGAGCAGTTCTTC.

Many counts were recorded for this clonotype. The genes are TRBV3-1 and TRBJ2-1, with 10 bases fitting TRBD2. J lost 7 bases, V lost 4 bases, and 10 bases had no gene match. CDR1 and CDR2 (germline): LGHDT, YNNKEL (reference sequence). The CDR3 contains 16 residues. CDR3 DNA sequence: TGTGCCAGCAGCCTCCCCGGGACTAGCGCGAATAATGAGCAGTTCTTC. Residues: CASSLPGTSANNEQFF.

The chain links TRBV20-1 to TRBJ1-5; D unresolved. V lost 8 bases and J 9 bases, leaving 11 bases between the germline ends. The length of the CDR3 is 10 residues. The germline CDR1 and CDR2 sequences are DFQATT and SNEGSKA (reference sequence). The CDR3 DNA reads TGCAGTATCTATGGCCGGCCCCAGCATTTT. This translates into CSIYGRPQHF.

The table lists this clonotype with many counts. This chain joins TRBV5-1 and TRBJ2-7, with 8 bases lining up with TRBD1. The germline V gene encodes CDR1 SGHRS and CDR2 YFSETQ. The trim removed 4 bases at V and 4 bases at J, leaving 10 bases unmatched. The CDR3 extends over 15 amino acids. CDR3 residues: CASSLITRGPYEQYF. As DNA, the CDR3 is TGCGCCAGCAGCCTCATTACCAGGGGGCCGTACGAGCAGTACTTC.

The genes are TRBV29-1 and TRBJ2-7, with a tentative D call TRBD1 (5 bases). Germline V lookup: CDR1 SQVTM, CDR2 ANQGSEA. The CDR3 loop spans 11 amino acids. V dropped 7 bases and J dropped 5 bases, with 12 bases sitting between them. The CDR3 is CSGGQGDEQYF. CDR3 nucleotide sequence: TGCAGCGGCGGACAAGGTGACGAGCAGTACTTC.

This clonotype showed up many times. V gene TRBV29-1 combines with J gene TRBJ2-1, with TRBD2 identical over 7 bases. The V gene end was trimmed by 0 bases and the J gene end by 7 bases; junction bases not matched to a gene: 18. CDR1 is SQVTM and CDR2 is ANQGSEA in the germline V gene. The CDR3 length is 18 residues. The DNA for the CDR3 is TGCAGCGTTGAAGATTACCTTGGCGGGAGTGTTAGAGGAAATGAGCAGTTCTTC. Its protein is CSVEDYLGGSVRGNEQFF.

This clonotype was detected many times. The J gene is TRBJ2-5, the V gene TRBV4-1; D could derive from TRBD1 or TRBD2 (5 bases each). CDR3 size: 14 residues. The germline V and J ends were trimmed by 4 bases and 5 bases, with 14 bases remaining between them. Germline V gene lookup returns CDR1 MGHRA and CDR2 YSYEKL. CDR3 sequence (DNA): TGCGCCAGCAGCCTGGGACCAGTGGGGGAGACCCAGTACTTC. Translation gives CASSLGPVGETQYF.

The V call is TRBV15, the J call TRBJ2-5, with D tentatively TRBD1 (5 bases). V was trimmed by 0 bases and J by 5 bases, leaving 16 bases between them. Germline V lookup: CDR1 LNHNV, CDR2 YYDKDF (reference sequence). The CDR3 runs to 16 residues. This chain's CDR3 is CATSRELQDTMETQYF. The CDR3 DNA sequence: TGTGCCACCAGCAGAGAATTACAGGATACTATGGAGACCCAGTACTTC. The full variable domain, with the rest looked up from reference TRBV15 and TRBJ2-5, is DAMVIQNPRYQVTQFGKPVTLSCSQTLNHNVMYWYQQKSSQAPKLLFHYYDKDFNNEADTPDNFQSRRPNTSFCFLDIRSPGLGDTAMYLCATSRELQDTMETQYFGPGTRLLVL.

This clonotype was detected only once. V usage is TRBV11-2 and J usage is TRBJ2-1; 10 nucleotides agree with TRBD2. With 2 bases clipped from V and 8 bases from J, the junction kept 9 bases outside the gene matches. The CDR3 is made up of 16 amino acids. Germline CDR1 and CDR2: SGHAT and FQNNGV. CDR3 region: CASSLQAGGPADEQFF. Here the CDR3 DNA reads TGTGCCAGCAGCTTACAAGCGGGGGGGCCGGCGGATGAGCAGTTCTTC.

This clonotype occurred a few times. The genes are TRBV12-3 or TRBV12-4 and TRBJ1-2; TRBD1 aligns across 7 bases. V lost 5 bases, J lost 5 bases, and 8 bases stayed unmatched. The CDR3 length is 14 residues. The CDR3 nucleotides are TGTGCCAGCAGTCCCGACAGGGTTGGGTATGGCTACACCTTC. This gives the protein CASSPDRVGYGYTF.

In this sample, this clonotype turned up many times. The V and J genes are TRBV3-1 and TRBJ2-1, with TRBD2 matching 10 bases. The CDR3 length is 15 residues. Germline V gives CDR1 LGHDT, CDR2 YNNKEL (reference sequence). V lost 3 bases to trimming and J lost 8 bases; unmatched junction nucleotides: 7. The CDR3 sequence: CASSQWRLAGDEQFF. The CDR3 DNA sequence: TGTGCCAGCAGCCAGTGGCGACTAGCGGGCGATGAGCAGTTCTTC.

This clonotype was seen repeatedly, ten times or more. The rearrangement uses TRBV10-3 and TRBJ1-2, with TRBD1 matching 8 bases. Germline trimming cut 2 bases from V and 4 bases from J; bases unmatched to any gene: 6. The length of the CDR3 is 15 residues. The germline gives CDR1 ENHRY, CDR2 SYGVKD. Written as DNA, the CDR3 is TGTGCCATCAGTGAGCTGGACAGGGATGGCTATGGCTACACCTTC. As protein: CAISELDRDGYGYTF.

This clonotype was counted between two and nine times. The chain joins TRBV20-1 to TRBJ1-4; D unresolved. This CDR3 has 13 amino acids. Germline CDR1 reads DFQATT; CDR2 reads SNEGSKA (reference sequence). Trimming removed 6 bases at V and 7 bases at J, with 15 bases between. The CDR3 nucleotides read TGCAGTGCAAAGGCGGGTTTGGGTGAAAAACTGTTTTTT. Its translation is CSAKAGLGEKLFF.

Many counts were recorded for this clonotype. The rearrangement uses TRBV5-1 and TRBJ2-7; D is perhaps TRBD2 (5 bases). The CDR3 loop spans 15 amino acids. Germline V gene lookup returns CDR1 SGHRS and CDR2 YFSETQ. V was clipped by 0 bases and J by 0 bases, with 10 bases between them. In DNA, the CDR3 is TGCGCCAGCAGCTTGGGAGGGAGCGGCTCCTACGAGCAGTACTTC. This encodes CASSLGGSGSYEQYF.

This rearrangement joins TRBV7-6 to TRBJ1-2; D remains ambiguous. CDR3 size: 13 residues. Germline CDR1 SGHVS, CDR2 FNYEAQ. Trimming pared 1 base from V and 8 bases from J, leaving 11 bases between. The CDR3 reads CASSLGGVEGYTF. As DNA, the CDR3 is TGTGCCAGCAGCTTAGGCGGGGTGGAGGGCTACACCTTC.

This clonotype turned up a few times. V gene TRBV4-3 combines with J gene TRBJ2-2; 12 nucleotides match TRBD2. Germline CDR1 reads LGHNA; CDR2 reads YSLEER. Trimming took 4 bases from V and 7 from J; bases not matched to a gene: 7. The CDR3 is made up of 16 amino acids. CDR3 bases: TGCGCCAGCAGCCGCGAACTAGCGGGAGGAGGCGGGGAGCTGTTTTTT. Protein sequence: CASSRELAGGGGELFF.

The rearrangement joins TRBV20-1 to TRBJ2-7; 7 nucleotides agree with TRBD2. The trim removed 0 bases at V and 3 bases at J, leaving 14 bases unmatched. The CDR3 runs 17 residues. Germline-derived CDR1 and CDR2 are DFQATT and SNEGSKA (reference sequence). Here the CDR3 DNA reads TGCAGTGCTAGAGATCTGGCGGGGGACGATTATGTCTACGAGCAGTACTTC. It is translated as CSARDLAGDDYVYEQYF.

The chain is built from TRBV5-1 and TRBJ2-6; D unresolved. The CDR3 consists of 17 residues. V lost 2 bases and J 0 bases, leaving 12 bases between the germline ends. In germline, CDR1 is SGHRS, CDR2 YFSETQ. CDR3 nucleotide sequence: TGCGCCAGCAGCTTTTTTCTCAGGAACTCTGGGGCCAACGTCCTGACTTTC. Translating it yields CASSFFLRNSGANVLTF.

This clonotype showed up just a few times. This sequence joins TRBV20-1 and TRBJ2-7, with 7 bases that match TRBD1. This CDR3 contains 11 residues. The ends lost 6 bases at V and 4 bases at J; junction bases unmatched: 3. Germline V gene sequence: CDR1 DFQATT, CDR2 SNEGSKA (reference sequence). CDR3 sequence: CSASTGYEQYF. The CDR3, as DNA: TGCAGTGCGTCGACAGGGTACGAGCAGTACTTC.

V usage is TRBV11-3 and J usage is TRBJ2-1; 11 positions match TRBD1. The germline gives CDR1 SGHNT, CDR2 YENEEA. This CDR3 comprises 17 residues. V lost 3 bases to trimming and J lost 8 bases; unmatched junction nucleotides: 12. In DNA form, the CDR3 reads TGTGCCAGCAGCTTGGATGGGTCGGGGACAGGGGGGTATGAGCAGTTCTTC. This translates into CASSLDGSGTGGYEQFF.